Shown below are 14 T cell receptor beta chains from a single sample sequenced in a study of Graves' ophthalmopathy and Graves' hyperthyroidism. Researchers took RNA transcripts and amplified TCR beta CDR3 regions from them. Following a first-round RT-PCR that used HTBI primers, a second-round multiplex PCR was carried out. TCRdb called the multiplex PCR reads again in MiXCR, with one record for every CDR3 protein. The table shows hundreds of thousands of distinct CDR3 sequences, with roughly 20% occurring only once. Sequenced input: peripheral blood. The receptors here all came from a woman aged 18-29 years with stable Graves' hyperthyroidism.

This clonotype was observed at least ten times. This rearrangement joins TRBV20-1 to TRBJ1-1; D not resolved. In germline, CDR1 is DFQATT, CDR2 SNEGSKA (reference sequence). Deletions cut 3 bases from V and 5 bases from J, with 10 bases between. The length of the CDR3 is 12 residues. The CDR3 nucleotides are TGCAGTGCTAGGGAAGTCTTGACTGAAGCTTTCTTT. It specifies CSAREVLTEAFF.

This sequence joins TRBV6-2 or TRBV6-3 and TRBJ2-5; tentatively, D is TRBD1 (6 bases). The CDR3 covers 13 residues. Germline assignment: CDR1 MNHEY and CDR2 SVGEGT. V was pared by 7 bases and J by 7 bases, with 16 bases between. The CDR3 is CASTPGQYVTQYF. The CDR3, as DNA: TGTGCCAGCACTCCGGGACAATACGTGACCCAGTACTTC.

This clonotype came up many times. The chain uses TRBV27 and TRBJ1-5; perhaps TRBD1 as D (5 bases). The V gene lost 0 bases and the J gene lost 5 bases, with 11 bases spanning the gap. The CDR3 loop spans 15 amino acids. Germline lookup yields CDR1 MNHEY and CDR2 SMNVEV (reference sequence). CDR3 sequence (DNA): TGTGCCAGCAGTTTATCGGCAGGGTATCATCAGCCCCAGCATTTT. Amino acid sequence: CASSLSAGYHQPQHF.

This clonotype was observed many times. The chain is built from TRBV20-1 and TRBJ1-2, with D uncertain. Deletions cut 0 bases from V and 0 bases from J, with 11 bases between. CDR1 and CDR2 from the germline V gene are DFQATT and SNEGSKA (reference sequence). The CDR3 runs 15 residues. The CDR3 nucleotides are TGCAGTGCTAGAGATCGAACCGAACCTAACTATGGCTACACCTTC. Translation: CSARDRTEPNYGYTF.

This clonotype was observed many times. V and J are TRBV18 and TRBJ2-7, with no clear D. CDR1 is KGHSH, CDR2 LQKENI, per germline. The V end was cut by 0 bases, the J end by 2 bases, with 8 bases between. The CDR3 length is 14 residues. This CDR3 reads CASSPPGSTYEQYF. The DNA of the CDR3 is TGTGCCAGCTCACCACCGGGCAGTACCTACGAGCAGTACTTC. Full variable domain (outside the CDR3, taken from reference TRBV18 and TRBJ2-7): NAGVMQNPRHLVRRRGQEARLRCSPMKGHSHVYWYRQLPEEGLKFMVYLQKENIIDESGMPKERFSAEFPKEGPSILRIQQVVRGDSAAYFCASSPPGSTYEQYFGPGTRLTVT.

This chain uses TRBV6-2 or TRBV6-3 with TRBJ1-1; 7 bases are shared with TRBD1. The CDR3 totals 14 residues. J lost 6 bases, V lost 7 bases, and 11 bases had no gene match. Germline lookup yields CDR1 MNHEY and CDR2 SVGEGT. CDR3 amino acids: CASTTNRGNAEAFF. In nucleotides, the CDR3 is TGTGCCAGCACCACGAACAGGGGTAACGCTGAAGCTTTCTTT.

This clonotype was observed many times. The chain has TRBV19 and TRBJ1-1; D call uncertain. The CDR3 sequence is 13 residues long. Germline CDR1 LNHDA, CDR2 SQIVND (reference sequence). V was clipped by 10 bases and J by 5 bases, with 17 bases between them. The CDR3 reads CAISPGGLTEAFF. The CDR3 coding sequence is TGTGCCATTTCGCCGGGAGGACTGACTGAAGCTTTCTTT.

This clonotype came up many times. This rearrangement joins TRBV6-4 to TRBJ1-1; D not certain. The CDR3 has 14 amino acids. Looked up from germline, CDR1 is MRHNA and CDR2 is SNTAGT. V gave up 8 bases and J gave up 5 bases, with 18 bases separating them. This CDR3 reads CASRGSQTRTEAFF. The CDR3 region has the DNA TGTGCCAGCCGCGGGTCTCAGACGAGGACTGAAGCTTTCTTT.

The table lists this clonotype with many counts. The chain is built from TRBV5-1 and TRBJ1-6; D gene unclear. The CDR3 runs 14 residues. The ends were cut back, 5 bases at V and 8 bases at J, with 14 bases in the middle. In germline, CDR1 is SGHRS, CDR2 YFSETQ. In DNA form, the CDR3 reads TGCGCCAGCAGGGGTACCACCGAAGATTCACCCCTCCACTTT. Protein product: CASRGTTEDSPLHF. The full variable domain, rest sourced from reference TRBV5-1 and TRBJ1-6, is KAGVTQTPRYLIKTRGQQVTLSCSPISGHRSVSWYQQTPGQGLQFLFEYFSETQRNKGNFPGRFSGRQFSNSRSEMNVSTLELGDSALYLCASRGTTEDSPLHFGNGTRLTVT.

In its sample, this clonotype was seen many times. The rearrangement uses TRBV7-8 and TRBJ1-5; 7 nucleotides match TRBD1. Trimming took 4 bases from V and 3 from J; bases not matched to a gene: 6. CDR3 length: 15 amino acids. Looked up from germline, CDR1 is SGHVS and CDR2 is FQNEAQ. The CDR3 loop is CASSSRTGPNQPQHF. CDR3 coding DNA: TGTGCCAGCAGCTCCCGGACAGGCCCCAATCAGCCCCAGCATTTT.

There are a few counts of this clonotype. The rearrangement joins TRBV3-1 to TRBJ1-3; TRBD1 matches 10 bases. The V gene's germline CDR1 is LGHDT and CDR2 YNNKEL (reference sequence). J lost 2 bases, V lost 4 bases, and 2 bases had no gene match. The length of the CDR3 is 15 residues. The CDR3 protein is CASSLDRGPGNTIYF. The CDR3 DNA follows: TGTGCCAGCAGCCTCGACAGGGGGCCTGGAAACACCATATATTTT.

This clonotype was found many times. In nucleotides, the CDR3 is TGTGCCAGCAGTTCGGACGGAAACTATGGCTACACCTTC. The encoded protein is CASSSDGNYGYTF. The chain is built from TRBV27 and TRBJ1-2; D gene uncertain. The V and J ends lost 4 bases and 2 bases respectively, with 8 bases between them. Germline assignment: CDR1 MNHEY and CDR2 SMNVEV (reference sequence). The CDR3 extends over 13 amino acids.

This clonotype was recorded a few times. V usage is TRBV6-5 and J usage is TRBJ2-7; the match to TRBD2 covers 9 bases. The J segment lost 4 bases and the V segment lost 6 bases, leaving 10 bases of the junction unmatched. Looked up from germline, CDR1 is MNHEY and CDR2 is SVGAGI. The CDR3 spans 15 residues. This CDR3 reads CASSLTSGDMYEQYF. In DNA form, the CDR3 reads TGTGCCAGCAGCTTGACTAGCGGAGACATGTACGAGCAGTACTTC.

This clonotype was observed many times. J is TRBJ1-1 and V is TRBV30; 8 bases fit TRBD1. CDR1 GTSNPN and CDR2 SVGIG come from the germline V gene (reference sequence). Losses at the gene ends were 5 bases for V and 4 bases for J; bases not matched to a gene: 15. CDR3 size: 16 residues. CDR3 amino acids: CAWGQGALGWGTEAFF. CDR3 nucleotide sequence: TGTGCCTGGGGGCAGGGGGCTCTAGGGTGGGGCACTGAAGCTTTCTTT.